Listed below are T cell receptor beta chains from one sample, sequenced in a study of blood T cell repertoires in COVID-19. Generated by immunoSEQ multiplex PCR, the TCRdb table keeps only in-frame clones and is missing some. The data contain approximately 24,000 clones, 90% to 95% of them singletons. The specimen was peripheral blood. Source of these receptors: a woman between 45 and 65 years old with active COVID-19. Both conserved end residues are part of each CDR3. The D gene is left open where the match is weak. Clone sizes are given selectively: once, few, many, or a class where the clone is expanded.

length: 12; D: .; J: TRBJ2-1; V: TRBV6-5; size: .; CDR3: CASSYTYNEQFF; DNA: TGTGCCAGCAGTTATACATACAATGAGCAGTTCTTC
length: 13; D: .; J: TRBJ2-3; V: TRBV4-1; size: .; CDR3: CASSLLEADTQYF; DNA: TGCGCCAGCAGCCTTCTAGAAGCAGATACGCAGTATTTT
length: 12; D: .; J: TRBJ1-2; V: TRBV7-9; size: .; CDR3: CAGGEGSYGYTF; DNA: TGTGCCGGTGGGGAGGGTAGCTATGGCTACACCTTC
length: 15; D: .; J: TRBJ1-3; V: TRBV4-1; size: .; CDR3: CASSQEGASGNTIYF; DNA: TGCGCCAGCAGCCAAGAGGGGGCCTCTGGAAACACCATATATTTT
length: 16; D: .; J: TRBJ1-4; V: TRBV27; size: .; CDR3: CASSPLPGFRNEKLFF; DNA: TGTGCCAGCAGTCCACTACCAGGGTTTAGAAATGAAAAACTGTTTTTT
length: 15; D: .; J: TRBJ2-5; V: TRBV5-1; size: .; CDR3: CASSLVRKGGETQYF; DNA: TGCGCCAGCAGCTTGGTAAGGAAGGGAGGAGAGACCCAGTACTTC
length: 13; D: .; J: TRBJ2-4; V: TRBV29-1; size: .; CDR3: CSVNRLAGDIQYF; DNA: TGCAGCGTGAACCGGCTAGCTGGAGACATTCAGTACTTC
length: 14; D: TRBD1; J: TRBJ1-1; V: TRBV11-2; size: .; CDR3: CASSLAQGSSEAFF; DNA: TGTGCCAGCAGCTTAGCACAGGGGTCGTCTGAAGCTTTCTTT
length: 15; D: .; J: TRBJ1-1; V: TRBV6-2/TRBV6-3; size: .; CDR3: CASSHTARGNTEAFF; DNA: TGTGCCAGCAGTCACACGGCCAGGGGAAACACTGAAGCTTTCTTT
length: 15; D: TRBD1; J: TRBJ1-1; V: TRBV29-1; size: .; CDR3: CSVTSWTTGDTEAFF; DNA: TGCAGCGTTACAAGCTGGACGACAGGGGACACTGAAGCTTTCTTT
length: 14; D: .; J: TRBJ1-1; V: TRBV7-9; size: .; CDR3: CASSFRGAETEAFF; DNA: TGTGCCAGCAGCTTTCGGGGGGCCGAGACTGAAGCTTTCTTT
length: 17; D: TRBD1; J: TRBJ2-1; V: TRBV18; size: .; CDR3: CASSRRSPGQGKGEQFF; DNA: TGTGCCAGCTCGAGAAGGTCCCCGGGACAGGGTAAGGGTGAGCAGTTCTTC
length: 15; D: TRBD1; J: TRBJ1-1; V: TRBV28; size: .; CDR3: CASSFRRQGNTEAFF; DNA: TGTGCCAGCAGTTTCCGCCGACAGGGGAACACTGAAGCTTTCTTT
length: 16; D: TRBD1; J: TRBJ1-5; V: TRBV28; size: .; CDR3: CASSLQQGASNQPQHF; DNA: TGTGCCAGCAGCCTACAGCAGGGGGCTTCCAATCAGCCCCAGCATTTT
length: 15; D: .; J: TRBJ1-4; V: TRBV3-1/TRBV3-2; size: once; CDR3: CASSPSGTRTEKLFF; DNA: TGTGCCAGCAGCCCATCCGGGACACGGACTGAAAAACTGTTTTTT
length: 18; D: TRBD2; J: TRBJ2-3; V: TRBV10-1; size: .; CDR3: CAWSLRRVLAGATDTQYF; DNA: TGCGCATGGTCCTTACGGAGGGTTTTAGCGGGAGCAACAGATACGCAGTATTTT
length: 19; D: TRBD1; J: TRBJ1-6; V: TRBV27; size: .; CDR3: CASSEGSGQGVGRNSPLHF; DNA: TGTGCCAGCAGCGAAGGCTCGGGGCAGGGGGTCGGTCGAAATTCACCCCTCCACTTT
length: 14; D: .; J: TRBJ2-7; V: TRBV3-1/TRBV3-2; size: .; CDR3: CASSRYPQGYEQYF; DNA: TGTGCCAGCAGCCGTTACCCTCAGGGATACGAGCAGTACTTC
length: 14; D: TRBD1; J: TRBJ1-3; V: TRBV13; size: .; CDR3: CASSPGQGRDTIYF; DNA: TGTGCCAGCAGCCCGGGACAGGGTCGAGACACCATATATTTT
length: 13; D: .; J: TRBJ1-1; V: TRBV29-1; size: .; CDR3: CSVDRGLPPEAFF; DNA: TGCAGCGTTGATAGGGGTCTTCCCCCTGAAGCTTTCTTT
length: 15; D: TRBD1; J: TRBJ2-3; V: TRBV29-1; size: .; CDR3: CSVGTGGYGTDTQYF; DNA: TGCAGCGTCGGGACAGGGGGTTACGGGACAGATACGCAGTATTTT
length: 14; D: TRBD2; J: TRBJ2-1; V: TRBV6-2/TRBV6-3; size: .; CDR3: CASSFVSGGSEQFF; DNA: TGTGCCAGCAGTTTCGTTAGCGGGGGGAGTGAGCAGTTCTTC
length: 17; D: .; J: TRBJ2-6; V: TRBV4-2; size: .; CDR3: CASSQLGHDSGANVLTF; DNA: TGTGCCAGCAGCCAACTGGGACACGACTCTGGGGCCAACGTCCTGACTTTC
length: 17; D: TRBD2; J: TRBJ2-7; V: TRBV6-2/TRBV6-3; size: .; CDR3: CASSYSSHGREAYEQYF; DNA: TGTGCCAGCAGTTACTCGTCCCACGGGCGGGAGGCCTACGAGCAGTACTTC
length: 15; D: .; J: TRBJ1-6; V: TRBV6-1; size: .; CDR3: CASSEEEAGRSPLHF; DNA: TGTGCCAGCAGTGAAGAAGAGGCGGGGAGGTCACCCCTCCACTTT
length: 12; D: TRBD1; J: TRBJ1-1; V: TRBV27; size: .; CDR3: CASHTGGTEAFF; DNA: TGTGCCAGTCATACAGGGGGCACTGAAGCTTTCTTT
length: 12; D: TRBD1; J: TRBJ1-2; V: TRBV2; size: .; CDR3: CASSQGDYGYTF; DNA: TGTGCCAGCAGTCAGGGGGACTATGGCTACACCTTC
length: 18; D: TRBD2; J: TRBJ2-2; V: TRBV19; size: once; CDR3: CASSIGTSGTPFTGELFF; DNA: TGTGCCAGTAGTATTGGAACTAGCGGGACCCCGTTCACCGGGGAGCTGTTTTTT
length: 14; D: .; J: TRBJ1-4; V: TRBV7-9; size: once; CDR3: CASSLTGTNEKLFF; DNA: TGTGCCAGCAGCTTAACAGGGACCAATGAAAAACTGTTTTTT
length: 13; D: TRBD2; J: TRBJ2-5; V: TRBV29-1; size: .; CDR3: CSAGRLAEETQYF; DNA: TGCAGCGCCGGGAGGCTAGCGGAAGAGACCCAGTACTTC